The 5 T cell receptor beta chains reported below all come from one sample, sequenced in a study of blood T cell repertoires in COVID-19. Assay: immunoSEQ multiplex PCR; the TCRdb copy retains only in-frame clones and omits some. Among around 370,000 clones listed, approximately 90% were seen once. The sample taken for sequencing was PBMCs or T cells enriched from blood (not recorded which). These receptors were collected from a woman aged 18-29 years who had recovered from COVID-19.

The J gene is TRBJ1-2, the V gene TRBV27, with D tentatively TRBD1 (5 bases). This CDR3 is 16 amino acids long. The germline CDR1 and CDR2 sequences are MNHEY and SMNVEV (reference sequence). V lost 0 bases, J lost 4 bases, and 15 bases lay in between. CDR3 region: CASSLSLGGDRYGYTF. The CDR3 DNA sequence: TGTGCCAGCAGTTTATCGCTTGGGGGGGATCGCTATGGCTACACCTTC.

The chain joins TRBV7-8 to TRBJ1-6, with D perhaps matching TRBD1 (6 bases). Germline lookup yields CDR1 SGHVS and CDR2 FQNEAQ. The CDR3 length is 16 residues. Deletions cut 5 bases from V and 5 bases from J, with 16 bases between. CDR3 DNA: TGTGCCAGCAGCGGAGAAGGACAGATACATAATTCACCCCTCCACTTT. Amino acid sequence: CASSGEGQIHNSPLHF. Together with reference TRBV7-8 and TRBJ1-6, the CDR3 gives the full variable domain: GAGVSQSPRYKVAKRGQDVALRCDPISGHVSLFWYQQALGQGPEFLTYFQNEAQLDKSGLPSDRFFAERPEGSVSTLKIQRTQQEDSAVYLCASSGEGQIHNSPLHFGNGTRLTVT.

This clone was counted a few times. CDR3 protein: CASSRAAGLGTAGEKLFF. CDR3 bases: TGTGCCAGCAGCCGCGCGGCGGGGTTGGGGACCGCGGGTGAAAAACTGTTTTTT. This chain joins TRBV5-4 and TRBJ1-4; maybe TRBD1 (5 bases). Germline V CDR1 and CDR2: SGHNT, YYREEE (reference sequence). This CDR3 is 18 amino acids long. V gave up 4 bases and J gave up 7 bases, with 26 bases separating them.

This chain joins TRBV6-1 and TRBJ1-1; TRBD1 matches 7 bases. This CDR3 has 15 amino acids. Germline values: CDR1 MNHNS, CDR2 SASEGT. J was trimmed by 3 bases and V by 3 bases; bases with no gene match: 7. The DNA for the CDR3 is TGTGCCAGCAGTGATTTACAGGGGTTTTACACTGAAGCTTTCTTT. It encodes CASSDLQGFYTEAFF.

This clone was picked up one time. The rearrangement uses TRBV5-1 and TRBJ2-6; 7 nucleotides match TRBD1. Germline loops: CDR1 SGHRS, CDR2 YFSETQ. The CDR3 extends over 14 amino acids. The ends lost 3 bases at V and 8 bases at J; junction bases unmatched: 5. The CDR3, as DNA: TGCGCCAGCAGCTCTACAGGGGAGACCAACGTCCTGACTTTC. This gives the protein CASSSTGETNVLTF.